The 28 T cell receptor beta chains listed next were all sequenced from one sample in a study of Graves' ophthalmopathy and Graves' hyperthyroidism. RNA transcripts provided the template for amplifying TCR beta CDR3 regions. HTBI primers primed a first-round RT-PCR, and a second-round multiplex PCR followed. Each CDR3 protein gets one entry after TCRdb re-called the multiplex PCR reads with MiXCR. The sample yields 150,000 or so distinct CDR3 sequences, over 35% seen once. Sequenced material: peripheral blood. The origin of the receptors is a woman in her thirties or forties with Graves' ophthalmopathy.

This clonotype was counted many times. The chain has TRBV19 and TRBJ2-6; D remains unclear. Germline assignment: CDR1 LNHDA and CDR2 SQIVND (reference sequence). This CDR3 is 15 amino acids long. V was shortened by 7 bases and J by 2 bases, with 12 bases between the two germline ends. The DNA for the CDR3 is TGTGCCAGTAAGGCTGGAAGTACTGGGGCCAACGTCCTGACTTTC. Its translation: CASKAGSTGANVLTF.

The chain combines TRBV12-3 or TRBV12-4 with TRBJ2-7; D unresolved. CDR3 length: 14 residues. The ends were cut back, 2 bases at V and 2 bases at J, with 10 bases in the middle. CDR3: CASSLSSRTYEQYF. CDR3 nucleotides: TGTGCCAGCAGTTTATCTTCTAGGACCTACGAGCAGTACTTC.

V usage is TRBV6-2 or TRBV6-3 and J usage is TRBJ1-1; 9 bases are a match to TRBD1. With 5 bases clipped from V and 5 bases from J, the junction kept 3 bases outside the gene matches. The CDR3 totals 13 residues. Germline V gene sequence: CDR1 MNHEY, CDR2 SVGEGT. The CDR3 DNA sequence: TGTGCCAGCAGTGCCGGGACAGGGACTGAAGCTTTCTTT. Its translation is CASSAGTGTEAFF.

In its sample, this clonotype was seen a few times. V and J are TRBV6-2 or TRBV6-3 and TRBJ1-6; D gene unclear. The germline V gene encodes CDR1 MNHEY and CDR2 SVGEGT. This CDR3 region has 14 residues. Deletions cut 2 bases from V and 9 bases from J, with 11 bases between. The CDR3 bases are TGTGCCAGCAGTTACGGTACGGCTACTTCACCCCTCCACTTT. This sequence encodes CASSYGTATSPLHF.

This clonotype was seen ten or more times. The V call is TRBV29-1, the J call TRBJ2-6; D is perhaps TRBD1 or TRBD2 (5 bases each). CDR1 is SQVTM and CDR2 is ANQGSEA in the germline V gene. This CDR3 region has 18 residues. With 4 bases removed from V and 0 bases from J, the gap between germline ends came to 19 bases. The DNA for the CDR3 is TGCAGCGTTGGAGGTCTTGGGACCGATATCTCTGGGGCCAACGTCCTGACTTTC. Translating it yields CSVGGLGTDISGANVLTF.

The table lists this clonotype with many counts. The V gene is TRBV2, the J gene TRBJ2-1; D is undetermined. The ends were cut back, 2 bases at V and 15 bases at J, with 11 bases in the middle. Germline lookup yields CDR1 SNHLY and CDR2 FYNNEI. CDR3 length equals 11 residues. This CDR3 is CASSENVSVFF. The CDR3 coding sequence is TGTGCCAGCAGTGAAAACGTGAGTGTGTTCTTC.

This clonotype was seen many times. The CDR3 loop reads CSVTGDSYEQYF. CDR3 bases: TGCAGCGTTACTGGTGACTCCTACGAGCAGTACTTC. This chain joins TRBV29-1 and TRBJ2-7, with no clear D. V lost 5 bases to trimming and J lost 0 bases, with 8 bases between them. Germline V CDR1 and CDR2: SQVTM, ANQGSEA. This CDR3 region has 12 residues.

The chain uses TRBV27 and TRBJ1-5; D unclear. The CDR3 contains 13 residues. From germline, CDR1 is MNHEY and CDR2 SMNVEV (reference sequence). Between the trimmed V and J ends, which lost 3 bases and 5 bases, there was a span of 8 bases. CDR3 DNA: TGTGCCAGCAGTTTTCAAGGGCATCAGCCCCAGCATTTT. Translation gives CASSFQGHQPQHF.

This clonotype was recorded at least ten times. The V gene is TRBV28, the J gene TRBJ2-7; 12 bases align to TRBD2. Germline V gives CDR1 MDHEN, CDR2 SYDVKM. J lost 1 base, V lost 6 bases, and 10 bases had no gene match. The CDR3 is 17 residues long. CDR3: CASSREKGLAGSYEQYF. CDR3 DNA sequence: TGTGCCAGCAGCCGAGAAAAAGGACTAGCGGGGTCCTACGAGCAGTACTTC.

At least ten counts were recorded for this clonotype. The chain employs TRBV10-3 and TRBJ1-6; D possibly corresponds to TRBD1 (6 bases). There are 16 residues in the CDR3. From germline, CDR1 is ENHRY and CDR2 SYGVKD. Trimming took 4 bases from V and 7 from J, leaving 17 bases between them. DNA of the CDR3: TGTGCCATCAGTGCCCTACAGGGAAGAAACAATTCACCCCTCCACTTT. This gives the protein CAISALQGRNNSPLHF.

This clonotype showed up just once. The junction departs from the called germline gene at one end, perhaps through a read error. The chain couples TRBV6-1 to TRBJ1-1; D is ambiguous. CDR1 and CDR2 (germline): MNHNS, SASEGT. CDR3 length: 13 residues. DNA of the CDR3: TGTGCCAGCAGTGAGCTTCCTGACACCGAAGCTTTCTTT. This translates into CASSELPDTEAFF.

This clonotype was observed at least ten times. The chain uses TRBV28 and TRBJ2-7, with 7 bases lining up with TRBD1. J was trimmed by 4 bases and V by 7 bases; bases with no gene match: 7. The CDR3 spans 13 residues. Germline CDR1 MDHEN, CDR2 SYDVKM. The CDR3 sequence is CASKGTDSYEQYF. The CDR3 DNA reads as TGTGCCAGCAAAGGGACAGATTCGTACGAGCAGTACTTC.

This clonotype appeared many times. The chain employs TRBV11-2 and TRBJ1-2, with 9 positions matching TRBD1. Germline-derived CDR1 and CDR2 are SGHAT and FQNNGV. The CDR3 is made up of 15 amino acids. V was clipped by 5 bases and J by 6 bases; unmatched bases: 10. The chain's CDR3 is CASSERRGQGHGYTF. CDR3 bases: TGTGCCAGCAGCGAACGTCGGGGACAGGGACATGGCTACACCTTC.

This sequence joins TRBV27 and TRBJ1-1; weak D call: TRBD1 (6 bases). Germline loops: CDR1 MNHEY, CDR2 SMNVEV (reference sequence). CDR3 size: 15 residues. Trimming stripped 5 bases from V and 3 bases from J, with 16 bases between. CDR3 region: CASSTTNGQYTEAFF. The CDR3 DNA is TGTGCCAGCAGTACCACCAATGGACAGTACACTGAAGCTTTCTTT.

V usage is TRBV18 and J usage is TRBJ1-5, with D unclear. The germline V and J ends were trimmed by 4 bases and 4 bases, with 8 bases remaining between them. Germline-derived CDR1 and CDR2 are KGHSH and LQKENI. The CDR3 runs to 13 residues. CDR3 coding DNA: TGTGCCAGCTCACAAACCTCTAATCAGCCCCAGCATTTT. Its protein is CASSQTSNQPQHF. The full variable domain, completed using reference TRBV18 and TRBJ1-5, is NAGVMQNPRHLVRRRGQEARLRCSPMKGHSHVYWYRQLPEEGLKFMVYLQKENIIDESGMPKERFSAEFPKEGPSILRIQQVVRGDSAAYFCASSQTSNQPQHFGDGTRLSIL.

In its sample, this clonotype was seen many times. The chain links TRBV19 to TRBJ1-5, with D possibly TRBD1 on 5 matching bases. The CDR3 is 15 residues long. Looked up from germline, CDR1 is LNHDA and CDR2 is SQIVND (reference sequence). The V and J ends lost 5 bases and 2 bases respectively, with 13 bases between them. The CDR3 DNA follows: TGTGCCAGTAGTTTAAACGGGGGTGGCAATCAGCCCCAGCATTTT. Protein product: CASSLNGGGNQPQHF.

In this sample, this clonotype turned up many times. The rearrangement uses TRBV11-2 and TRBJ2-7, with 7 bases lining up with TRBD1. Unmatched junction bases numbered 9, after V lost 5 bases and J lost 2 bases. CDR3 length: 15 residues. Germline-derived CDR1 and CDR2 are SGHAT and FQNNGV. The CDR3 nucleotides are TGTGCCAGCAGCGCCTCGACAGGGAGTCCCTACGAGCAGTACTTC. Protein sequence: CASSASTGSPYEQYF. The full variable domain, in which reference TRBV11-2 and TRBJ2-7 provide the parts outside the CDR3, is EAGVAQSPRYKIIEKRQSVAFWCNPISGHATLYWYQQILGQGPKLLIQFQNNGVVDDSQLPKDRFSAERLKGVDSTLKIQPAKLEDSAVYLCASSASTGSPYEQYFGPGTRLTVT.

This clonotype was observed at least ten times. In DNA, the CDR3 is TGTGCCAGTAAACTAGCGGGGAACTCCTACGAGCAGTACTTC. As protein: CASKLAGNSYEQYF. The chain combines TRBV2 with TRBJ2-7; 10 bases line up with TRBD2. V was pared by 9 bases and J by 0 bases, with 5 bases of the junction left unmatched. From germline, CDR1 is SNHLY and CDR2 FYNNEI. This CDR3 region has 14 residues. The full variable domain, rest sourced from reference TRBV2 and TRBJ2-7, is EPEVTQTPSHQVTQMGQEVILRCVPISNHLYFYWYRQILGQKVEFLVSFYNNEISEKSEIFDDQFSVERPDGSNFTLKIRSTKLEDSAMYFCASKLAGNSYEQYFGPGTRLTVT.

Ten or more counts support this clonotype. The chain carries TRBV2 and TRBJ2-7; a possible D gene is TRBD2 (5 bases). Germline-derived CDR1 and CDR2 are SNHLY and FYNNEI. The CDR3 contains 12 residues. V lost 5 bases to trimming and J lost 4 bases, with 9 bases between them. CDR3 sequence: CASSSERYEQYF. DNA of the CDR3: TGTGCCAGCAGTTCCGAGCGGTACGAGCAGTACTTC.

This chain uses TRBV6-1 with TRBJ2-7; D unclear. This CDR3 region has 13 residues. CDR1 is MNHNS, CDR2 SASEGT, per germline. V shed 5 bases and J shed 2 bases, with 10 bases lying between them. Here the CDR3 DNA reads TGTGCCAGCAGTCTTGGACGGACCTACGAGCAGTACTTC. This gives the protein CASSLGRTYEQYF.

The CDR3 nucleotides are TGTGCCAGCAGTCCTCCCGGGACTAGCCGATCCTACGAGCAGTACTTC. It yields the protein CASSPPGTSRSYEQYF. The rearrangement links TRBV12-3 or TRBV12-4 to TRBJ2-7; 9 bases line up with TRBD2. The ends lost 5 bases at V and 1 base at J; junction bases unmatched: 9. There are 16 residues in the CDR3.

V and J are TRBV6-2 or TRBV6-3 and TRBJ1-1; the D gene is possibly TRBD1 (5 bases). V lost 2 bases, J lost 1 base, and 11 bases lay in between. Germline V lookup: CDR1 MNHEY, CDR2 SVGEGT. The CDR3 is 15 residues long. The CDR3 is CASSYDLGANTEAFF. CDR3 sequence (DNA): TGTGCCAGCAGTTACGACCTAGGGGCGAACACTGAAGCTTTCTTT.

The V call is TRBV12-3 or TRBV12-4, the J call TRBJ2-5, with D possibly being TRBD1 (6 bases). Between the trimmed V and J ends, which lost 5 bases and 5 bases, there was a span of 15 bases. CDR3 size: 14 residues. The DNA for the CDR3 is TGTGCCAGCAGTCTAACGGGGACATTGGAGACCCAGTACTTC. It translates to CASSLTGTLETQYF.

The chain combines TRBV12-3 or TRBV12-4 with TRBJ2-7, with 9 positions matching TRBD1. The ends lost 2 bases at V and 1 base at J; junction bases unmatched: 6. The CDR3 sequence is 16 residues long. In DNA, the CDR3 is TGTGCCAGCAGTTTACAAGCCGGGACAGGGTCCTACGAGCAGTACTTC. Protein sequence: CASSLQAGTGSYEQYF.

This rearrangement joins TRBV5-1 to TRBJ2-2; possibly TRBD2 for D (6 bases). There are 16 residues in the CDR3. V dropped 1 base and J dropped 6 bases, with 16 bases sitting between them. The germline V gene encodes CDR1 SGHRS and CDR2 YFSETQ. CDR3 in amino acids: CASSLSGGKFSGELFF. The CDR3 coding sequence is TGCGCCAGCAGCTTGTCTGGCGGGAAATTTTCCGGGGAGCTGTTTTTT. The variable domain in full, completed from reference TRBV5-1 and TRBJ2-2, reads KAGVTQTPRYLIKTRGQQVTLSCSPISGHRSVSWYQQTPGQGLQFLFEYFSETQRNKGNFPGRFSGRQFSNSRSEMNVSTLELGDSALYLCASSLSGGKFSGELFFGEGSRLTVL.

This clonotype was counted many times. The chain carries TRBV6-5 and TRBJ2-7; a possible D gene is TRBD2 (7 bases). V gave up 6 bases and J gave up 2 bases, with 14 bases separating them. The CDR3 is 14 amino acids. Germline assignment: CDR1 MNHEY and CDR2 SVGAGI. CDR3 nucleotides: TGTGCCAGCAGAGGGGGAGGGGCGGCCTACGAGCAGTACTTC. It translates to CASRGGGAAYEQYF.

In this sample, this clonotype turned up many times. This chain connects TRBV6-1 to TRBJ2-7; no clear D gene. Per germline, CDR1 MNHNS and CDR2 SASEGT. Trimming cost V 0 bases and J 4 bases, with 4 bases left between them. This CDR3 spans 12 amino acids. The chain's CDR3 is CASSEASYEQYF. The CDR3 region has the DNA TGTGCCAGCAGTGAAGCTTCTTACGAGCAGTACTTC.

This clonotype showed up many times. The CDR3 sequence: CASRNGYEQYF. In DNA, the CDR3 is TGTGCCAGCAGGAATGGCTACGAGCAGTACTTC. J is TRBJ2-7 and V is TRBV6-1; the D is unclear. The CDR3 sequence is 11 residues long. CDR1 MNHNS and CDR2 SASEGT come from the germline V gene. V dropped 6 bases and J dropped 3 bases, with 6 bases sitting between them.